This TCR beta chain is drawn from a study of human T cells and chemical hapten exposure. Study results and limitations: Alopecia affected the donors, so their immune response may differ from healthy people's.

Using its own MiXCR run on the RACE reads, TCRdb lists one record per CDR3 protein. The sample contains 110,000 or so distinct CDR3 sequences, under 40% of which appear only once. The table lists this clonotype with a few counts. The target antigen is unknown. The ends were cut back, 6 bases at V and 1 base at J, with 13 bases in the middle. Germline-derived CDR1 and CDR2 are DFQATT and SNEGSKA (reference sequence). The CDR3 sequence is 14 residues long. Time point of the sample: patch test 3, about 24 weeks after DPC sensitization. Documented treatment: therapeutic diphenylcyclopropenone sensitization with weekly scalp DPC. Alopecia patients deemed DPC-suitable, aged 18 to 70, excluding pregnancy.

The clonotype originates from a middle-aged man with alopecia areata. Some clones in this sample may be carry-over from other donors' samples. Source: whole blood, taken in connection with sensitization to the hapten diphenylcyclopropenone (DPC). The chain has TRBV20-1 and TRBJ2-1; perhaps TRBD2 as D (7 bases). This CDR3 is CSARGGASYNEQFF. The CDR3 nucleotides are TGCAGTGCGAGGGGGGGAGCATCCTACAATGAGCAGTTCTTC.